This record looks at one T cell receptor beta chain sequence and its context. The entry originates in a study of human T cells and chemical hapten exposure. Study details: Across samples, TCR yields varied, mostly owing to small differences in pooled library volumes.

Someone pulled total RNA out of unfractionated whole blood. This CDR3 has 13 amino acids. The ends were cut back, 0 bases at V and 4 bases at J, with 7 bases in the middle. The germline V gene encodes CDR1 MNHNS and CDR2 SASEGT. Unique molecular identifiers were attached to individual cDNA molecules within the library. Original handling: A typical sample had 95,638 TCRs, with about 23,224 to 750,000 overall. One entry per CDR3 protein, called by TCRdb with MiXCR from the 5' RACE reads. The V and J calls here are based on TCRdb, not the publication. The sample records around 140,000 distinct CDR3 sequences, 4.1% being singletons.

The V call is TRBV6-1, the J call TRBJ2-7; D gene uncertain. The sequence derives from a female donor in good health. CDR3 loop: CASSEARHYEQYF. CDR3 in DNA: TGTGCCAGCAGTGAAGCGCGTCATTACGAGCAGTACTTC.